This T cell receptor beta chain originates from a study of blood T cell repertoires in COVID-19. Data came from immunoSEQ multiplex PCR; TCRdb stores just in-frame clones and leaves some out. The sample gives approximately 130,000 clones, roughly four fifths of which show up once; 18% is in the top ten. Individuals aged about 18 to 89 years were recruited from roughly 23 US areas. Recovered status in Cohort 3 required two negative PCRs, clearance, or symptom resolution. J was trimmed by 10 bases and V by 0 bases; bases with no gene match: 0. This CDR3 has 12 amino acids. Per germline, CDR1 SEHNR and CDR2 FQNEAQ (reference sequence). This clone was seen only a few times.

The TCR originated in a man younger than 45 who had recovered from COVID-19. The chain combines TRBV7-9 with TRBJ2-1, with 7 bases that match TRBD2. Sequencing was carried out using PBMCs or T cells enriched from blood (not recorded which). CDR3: CASSLARGEQFF. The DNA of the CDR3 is TGTGCCAGCAGCTTAGCGCGGGGGGAGCAGTTCTTC. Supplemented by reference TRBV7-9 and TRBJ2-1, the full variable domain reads DTGVSQNPRHKITKRGQNVTFRCDPISEHNRLYWYRQTLGQGPEFLTYFQNEAQLEKSRLLSDRFSAERPKGSFSTLEIQRTEQGDSAMYLCASSLARGEQFFGPGTRLTVL.